One sample yielded the 15 T cell receptor beta chains listed below, sequenced in a study of cytomegalovirus exposure and HLA in healthy donors. In the PCR, 60 Vbeta and 13 Jbeta primers were used. Only in-frame clones appear in the TCRdb table, and some are missing; sequencing was by immunoSEQ multiplex PCR. This table holds more than 150,000 clones, over 70% found once. The sample taken for sequencing was PBMCs. The receptors originated from a woman in her 50s in good health and CMV-seropositive.

The gene calls are TRBV21-1 and TRBJ1-2; the DNA was not compared with TRBD1, the D call given in the table. TRBV21-1 is recorded as a pseudogene. This CDR3 has 17 residues. The CDR3 DNA follows: TGTGCCAGCAGCCCGGGGGGCGACAGGGGGCGAGACTATGGCTACACCTTC. Protein sequence: CASSPGGDRGRDYGYTF.

The chain joins TRBV2 to TRBJ2-5; possible D gene TRBD2, 7 bases. The CDR3 has 16 amino acids. Germline CDR1 SNHLY, CDR2 FYNNEI. Trimming shortened V by 7 bases and J by 4 bases, and 22 bases separated the two germline ends. The CDR3 region is CASTTGSLAARETQYF. The CDR3 DNA reads as TGTGCCAGCACTACAGGGTCCCTAGCGGCCCGAGAGACCCAGTACTTC.

The chain links TRBV19 to TRBJ1-4; 8 nucleotides match TRBD1. CDR3 length: 18 amino acids. The germline V gene encodes CDR1 LNHDA and CDR2 SQIVND (reference sequence). Unmatched junction bases numbered 11, after V lost 5 bases and J lost 0 bases. The CDR3 DNA follows: TGTGCCAGTAGTGCGCCAGGGGGCCCCTCTGCAACTAATGAAAAACTGTTTTTT. It yields the protein CASSAPGGPSATNEKLFF.

The V and J genes are TRBV5-4 and TRBJ2-3; 10 bases agree with TRBD2. The CDR3 contains 15 residues. J was trimmed by 8 bases and V by 0 bases; bases with no gene match: 6. Germline CDR1 reads SGHNT; CDR2 reads YYREEE (reference sequence). The CDR3 DNA reads TGTGCCAGCAGCTTGGTTAGCGGGGGGAGCGTTACGCAGTATTTT. It codes for CASSLVSGGSVTQYF. Supplemented by reference TRBV5-4 and TRBJ2-3, the full variable domain reads ETGVTQSPTHLIKTRGQQVTLRCSSQSGHNTVSWYQQALGQGPQFIFQYYREEENGRGNFPPRFSGLQFPNYSSELNVNALELDDSALYLCASSLVSGGSVTQYFGPGTRLTVL.

The V call is TRBV14, the J call TRBJ2-4, with 7 bases that match TRBD2. Germline V gives CDR1 SGHDN, CDR2 FVKESK. This CDR3 spans 14 amino acids. V lost 2 bases to trimming and J lost 7 bases; unmatched junction nucleotides: 5. CDR3 sequence reads: CASSQTDGRNIQYF. CDR3 in DNA: TGTGCCAGCAGCCAAACGGACGGGAGGAACATTCAGTACTTC. The full variable domain, completed using reference TRBV14 and TRBJ2-4, is EAGVTQFPSHSVIEKGQTVTLRCDPISGHDNLYWYRRVMGKEIKFLLHFVKESKQDESGMPNNRFLAERTGGTYSTLKVQPAELEDSGVYFCASSQTDGRNIQYFGAGTRLSVL.

This chain links TRBV23-1 with TRBJ2-7, with D possibly being TRBD1 (6 bases). TRBV23-1 is an ORF for which the function is uncertain. V lost 2 bases to trimming and J lost 6 bases, with 14 bases between them. The CDR3 consists of 14 residues. The CDR3 bases are TGCGCCAGCAGTCAAGGAAACAGGGTCTGCGAGCAGTACTTC. Residues: CASSQGNRVCEQYF.

The V and J genes are TRBV30 and TRBJ2-3; D unresolved. Germline-derived CDR1 and CDR2 are GTSNPN and SVGIG (reference sequence). The CDR3 covers 14 residues. V was cut by 0 bases and J by 2 bases, with 9 bases left in between. CDR3 bases: TGTGCCTGGAGTGTAACCCGGTACACAGATACGCAGTATTTT. Its protein product is CAWSVTRYTDTQYF.

This clone appeared a single time. The gene calls are TRBV11-2 and TRBJ2-5; TRBD1 aligns across 8 bases. V lost 3 bases and J lost 1; bases outside the gene matches: 4. CDR1 and CDR2 (germline): SGHAT, FQNNGV. This CDR3 comprises 15 residues. CDR3 nucleotides: TGTGCCAGCAGCTTGACCGGACAGGGCCAAGAGACCCAGTACTTC. Translation: CASSLTGQGQETQYF.

The rearrangement links TRBV2 to TRBJ2-2; tentative D call: TRBD1 (7 bases). Trimming pared 7 bases from V and 2 bases from J, leaving 11 bases between. Germline-derived CDR1 and CDR2 are SNHLY and FYNNEI. This CDR3 comprises 14 residues. The CDR3 nucleotides are TGTGCCAGCAAACAGGGGACTAACACCGGGGAGCTGTTTTTT. This gives the protein CASKQGTNTGELFF. Based on the CDR3 plus reference TRBV2 and TRBJ2-2, the full variable domain is EPEVTQTPSHQVTQMGQEVILRCVPISNHLYFYWYRQILGQKVEFLVSFYNNEISEKSEIFDDQFSVERPDGSNFTLKIRSTKLEDSAMYFCASKQGTNTGELFFGEGSRLTVL.

The rearrangement joins TRBV11-3 to TRBJ2-7, with 11 bases that match TRBD2. Germline V gene lookup returns CDR1 SGHNT and CDR2 YENEEA. The CDR3 runs 14 residues. The junction had 2 bases not matched to a gene; V was cut back by 0 bases and J by 7 bases. The chain's CDR3 is CASSLERLAGEQYF. The CDR3 DNA follows: TGTGCCAGCAGCTTAGAGCGACTAGCGGGGGAGCAGTACTTC.

This clone was detected only once. The chain carries TRBV7-2 and TRBJ1-5; D ambiguous. The CDR3 extends over 12 amino acids. CDR1 and CDR2 (germline): SGHTA, FQGNSA. With 4 bases removed from V and 5 bases from J, the gap between germline ends came to 6 bases. The CDR3 nucleotides read TGTGCCAGCAGCTCCCTCGATCAGCCCCAGCATTTT. This codes for CASSSLDQPQHF.

This chain connects TRBV6-1 to TRBJ2-5, with TRBD1 matching 7 bases. Germline CDR1 is MNHNS and CDR2 is SASEGT. V trimming: 2 bases; J trimming: 5 bases; junction bases outside the gene matches: 8. CDR3 size: 15 residues. The CDR3 spells CASSERDLQGETQYF. CDR3 nucleotide sequence: TGTGCCAGCAGTGAAAGAGACTTACAGGGGGAGACCCAGTACTTC.

The gene calls are TRBV11-2 and TRBJ2-2; TRBD1 matches 9 bases. Germline V CDR1 and CDR2: SGHAT, FQNNGV. V was pared by 7 bases and J by 6 bases, with 9 bases of the junction left unmatched. There are 15 residues in the CDR3. As DNA, the CDR3 is TGTGCCAGCAACGAGCGGGACAGGGTCCCCGGGGAGCTGTTTTTT. Protein: CASNERDRVPGELFF.

The chain combines TRBV4-3 with TRBJ1-2, with D possibly being TRBD1 (5 bases). Germline CDR1 is LGHNA and CDR2 is YSLEER. Deletions cut 0 bases from V and 3 bases from J, with 8 bases between. The CDR3 covers 14 residues. The CDR3: CASSQDSGYYGYTF. The CDR3 nucleotides read TGCGCCAGCAGCCAAGATTCAGGGTACTATGGCTACACCTTC.

The chain joins TRBV12-5 to TRBJ1-6, with a weak D call TRBD1 (6 bases). CDR1 LGHNT and CDR2 FRNRAP come from the germline V gene. The CDR3 extends over 20 amino acids. Trimming removed 3 bases from V and 6 bases from J, with 27 bases in between. The CDR3 DNA is TGTGCTAGTGGTTTTCCCGGCGTTAGTGCACAGGGACCTATTAATTCACCCCTCCACTTT. Its translation: CASGFPGVSAQGPINSPLHF.